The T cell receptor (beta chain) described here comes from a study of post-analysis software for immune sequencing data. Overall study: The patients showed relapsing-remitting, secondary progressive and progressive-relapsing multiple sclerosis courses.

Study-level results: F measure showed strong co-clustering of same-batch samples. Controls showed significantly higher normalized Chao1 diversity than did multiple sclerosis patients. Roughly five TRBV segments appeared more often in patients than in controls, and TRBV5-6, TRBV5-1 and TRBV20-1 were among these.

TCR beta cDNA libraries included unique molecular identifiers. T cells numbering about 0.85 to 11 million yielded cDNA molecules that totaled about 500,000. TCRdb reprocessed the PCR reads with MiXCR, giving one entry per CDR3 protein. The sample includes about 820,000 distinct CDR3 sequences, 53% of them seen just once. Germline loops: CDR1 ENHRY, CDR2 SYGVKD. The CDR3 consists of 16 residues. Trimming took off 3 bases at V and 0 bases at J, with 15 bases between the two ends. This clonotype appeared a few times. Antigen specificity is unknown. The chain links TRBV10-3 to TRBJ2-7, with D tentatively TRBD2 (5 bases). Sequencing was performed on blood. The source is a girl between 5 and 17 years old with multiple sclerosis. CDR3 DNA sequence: TGTGCCATCAGTGACCCACGTAGCGCGAGCTCCTACGAGCAGTACTTC. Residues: CAISDPRSASSYEQYF.